The 27 T cell receptor beta chains presented below share a single source sample, sequenced in a study of T cell responses to AZD1222 COVID-19 vaccine. The protocol was immunoSEQ multiplex PCR, while the TCRdb copy is restricted to in-frame clones and leaves out a portion. This table holds under 150,000 clones, 80% to 90% found once. The sample here was peripheral blood, taken on day 0 of MenACWY control vaccination. The receptor source for this set is an adult in good health.

This clone was picked up one time. V and J are TRBV4-2 and TRBJ1-4; D is ambiguous. Trimming pared 4 bases from V and 3 bases from J, leaving 15 bases between. CDR3 length equals 16 residues. Germline CDR1 LGHNA, CDR2 YNFKEQ. In DNA, the CDR3 is TGTGCCAGCAGCCCGCTGCAGAGGGTATCTAATGAAAAACTGTTTTTT. Translated: CASSPLQRVSNEKLFF.

V and J are TRBV28 and TRBJ2-5; D perhaps matches TRBD1 (5 bases). This CDR3 contains 15 residues. CDR1 and CDR2 (germline): MDHEN, SYDVKM. With 4 bases removed from V and 3 bases from J, the gap between germline ends came to 15 bases. The CDR3 loop is CASSSTLGVKETQYF. CDR3 DNA: TGTGCCAGCAGTTCGACGTTAGGGGTAAAAGAGACCCAGTACTTC.

V usage is TRBV15 and J usage is TRBJ1-2; D is undetermined. V was shortened by 4 bases and J by 4 bases, with 13 bases between the two germline ends. The CDR3 length is 14 residues. Germline assignment: CDR1 LNHNV and CDR2 YYDKDF (reference sequence). In DNA, the CDR3 is TGTGCCACCAGCAATCCACCGAGAGCCTATGGCTACACCTTC. Its protein product is CATSNPPRAYGYTF.

J is TRBJ1-3 and V is TRBV9; 7 bases fit TRBD1. CDR3 length: 16 amino acids. V lost 2 bases to trimming and J lost 4 bases; unmatched junction nucleotides: 9. Germline-derived CDR1 and CDR2 are SGDLS and YYNGEE. CDR3: CASSVDGTANGNTIYF. In DNA, the CDR3 is TGTGCCAGCAGCGTCGATGGGACAGCTAACGGAAACACCATATATTTT.

The chain is built from TRBV5-1 and TRBJ2-2; the D gene could be TRBD1 or TRBD2 (5 bases each). Looked up from germline, CDR1 is SGHRS and CDR2 is YFSETQ. Trimming left V 4 bases short and J 3 bases short, with 16 bases between. CDR3 length: 16 residues. The CDR3 reads CASSQTSGRDTGELFF. The CDR3, as DNA: TGCGCCAGCAGCCAGACCTCAGGGCGGGACACCGGGGAGCTGTTTTTT.

The gene calls are TRBV5-4 and TRBJ2-7; D is perhaps TRBD1 (5 bases). V lost 4 bases to trimming and J lost 5 bases, with 16 bases between them. The CDR3 is 14 amino acids. Germline CDR1 SGHNT, CDR2 YYREEE (reference sequence). CDR3: CASSLDSGSNEQYF. In DNA, the CDR3 is TGTGCCAGCAGCCTCGATTCAGGGTCCAACGAGCAGTACTTC.

This clone was observed once. The chain has TRBV2 and TRBJ2-4; 12 bases fit TRBD2. V lost 5 bases and J lost 6; bases outside the gene matches: 14. This CDR3 has 18 residues. Germline assignment: CDR1 SNHLY and CDR2 FYNNEI. The CDR3 reads CASSKGLAGHREGNIQYF. The CDR3, as DNA: TGTGCCAGCAGTAAGGGACTAGCGGGTCACAGAGAGGGAAACATTCAGTACTTC.

The CDR3 DNA reads as TGTGCCAGCAGCCCGAGGGGAGGGGGCAGGTATGGCTACACCTTC. As protein: CASSPRGGGRYGYTF. The V call is TRBV7-2, the J call TRBJ1-2, with 7 positions matching TRBD1. Trimming at V came to 5 bases and at J to 5 bases, leaving 11 bases not matched to a gene. Germline V CDR1 and CDR2: SGHTA, FQGNSA. The CDR3 extends over 15 amino acids.

The genes are TRBV10-1 and TRBJ1-5; D is ambiguous. V lost 4 bases to trimming and J lost 0 bases, with 10 bases between them. This CDR3 comprises 15 residues. Germline V gives CDR1 WNHNN, CDR2 SYGVQD (reference sequence). The CDR3 bases are TGCGCCAGCAGTGGAGGTCAGATTAGCAATCAGCCCCAGCATTTT. This gives the protein CASSGGQISNQPQHF.

This chain uses TRBV19 with TRBJ1-6; D may be TRBD1 (5 bases). V lost 3 bases, J lost 9 bases, and 21 bases lay in between. The CDR3 has 17 amino acids. Germline V CDR1 and CDR2: LNHDA, SQIVND (reference sequence). The CDR3 here is CASSIPTVRLVCSPLHF. The CDR3 nucleotides are TGTGCCAGTAGTATCCCGACAGTACGGTTGGTATGTTCACCCCTCCACTTT.

V and J are TRBV7-2 and TRBJ2-1; tentative D call: TRBD2 (5 bases). Trimming took off 1 base at V and 1 base at J, with 8 bases between the two ends. The CDR3 loop spans 15 amino acids. Germline V gene data show CDR1 as SGHTA and CDR2 as FQGNSA. CDR3 nucleotides: TGTGCCAGCAGCTTAGACAGCGGTTCCTACAATGAGCAGTTCTTC. Protein sequence: CASSLDSGSYNEQFF.

The chain has TRBV2 and TRBJ1-5; 7 bases map to TRBD1. This CDR3 has 14 amino acids. V shed 5 bases and J 3 bases; nucleotides not matched to a gene: 4. Per germline, CDR1 SNHLY and CDR2 FYNNEI. The CDR3 coding sequence is TGTGCCAGCAGTCCGACAGGGCCCAATCAGCCCCAGCATTTT. Its protein is CASSPTGPNQPQHF.

This clone occurred a few times. V gene TRBV11-3 combines with J gene TRBJ2-1; 9 bases line up with TRBD2. V was clipped by 4 bases and J by 2 bases; unmatched bases: 6. CDR1 and CDR2 (germline): SGHNT, YENEEA. The CDR3 totals 16 residues. CDR3 sequence (DNA): TGTGCCAGCAGCTATTCGGGACTAGCTCCCTACAATGAGCAGTTCTTC. It is translated as CASSYSGLAPYNEQFF.

The chain carries TRBV27 and TRBJ1-2, with D maybe TRBD1 (6 bases). V lost 4 bases and J lost 8, with 20 bases in between. CDR1 and CDR2 (germline): MNHEY, SMNVEV (reference sequence). The length of the CDR3 is 15 residues. For the CDR3, the DNA is TGTGCCAGCAGTTCCATCACTCGGGGGGCGCGCGGCTACACCTTC. Protein sequence: CASSSITRGARGYTF.

This clone was seen once. This chain uses TRBV7-6 with TRBJ2-2; D remains unclear. CDR1 SGHVS and CDR2 FNYEAQ come from the germline V gene. The germline V and J ends were trimmed by 3 bases and 3 bases, with 8 bases remaining between them. The CDR3 sequence is 14 residues long. This CDR3 reads CASSFVADTGELFF. The CDR3, as DNA: TGTGCCAGCAGCTTCGTGGCGGACACCGGGGAGCTGTTTTTT.

On this clone: At one end the junction does not follow the germline gene, possibly because of a read error. The rearrangement links TRBV7-7 to TRBJ2-5; D is unresolved. The germline V gene encodes CDR1 SSHAT and CDR2 FNYEAQ (reference sequence). The CDR3 runs 15 residues. This CDR3 is CASSSHPQAQETQYF. DNA for the CDR3: TGTGCTAGCAGCTCGCACCCCCAGGCTCAAGAGACCCAGTACTTC.

The CDR3 coding sequence is TGTGCCAGCAGTTACTCTAATCGGGGCCTCTACGAGCAGTACTTC. Amino acids: CASSYSNRGLYEQYF. The chain recombines TRBV6-2 or TRBV6-3 with TRBJ2-7; D could derive from TRBD1 or TRBD2 (5 bases each). The ends were cut back, 0 bases at V and 3 bases at J, with 12 bases in the middle. The CDR3 is made up of 15 amino acids. Germline V lookup: CDR1 MNHEY, CDR2 SVGEGT.

The genes are TRBV7-3 and TRBJ2-1; tentative D call: TRBD2 (7 bases). Trimming took 5 bases from V and 3 from J, leaving 17 bases between them. CDR1 is SGHTA, CDR2 FQGTGA, per germline. CDR3 length equals 16 residues. CDR3 in DNA: TGTGCCAGCAGCCAATCGGGGGGCCAAAACTACAATGAGCAGTTCTTC. This encodes CASSQSGGQNYNEQFF.

There are a few counts of this clone. The chain couples TRBV7-9 to TRBJ1-6; a possible D gene is TRBD1 (5 bases). This CDR3 spans 16 amino acids. V lost 7 bases to trimming and J lost 5 bases, with 18 bases between them. Germline assignment: CDR1 SEHNR and CDR2 FQNEAQ (reference sequence). CDR3 sequence reads: CASINLLDRNNSPLHF. The CDR3 coding sequence is TGTGCCAGCATCAACCTTCTCGACAGAAATAATTCACCCCTCCACTTT.

This rearrangement joins TRBV3-1 (or the pseudogene TRBV3-2) to TRBJ1-2, with D uncertain. V lost 4 bases and J lost 5, with 11 bases in between. Germline CDR1 is LGHDT and CDR2 is YNNKEL (reference sequence). This CDR3 has 13 amino acids. CDR3 DNA: TGTGCCAGCAGCCGGGGAGGTGGGTATGGCTACACCTTC. Amino acid sequence: CASSRGGGYGYTF.

This clone showed up just a few times. CDR3 nucleotides: TGTGCCAGCTCACCAAGGAACCAAGGTCGGCAGAACACCGGGGAGCTGTTTTTT. Its translation is CASSPRNQGRQNTGELFF. This chain connects TRBV18 to TRBJ2-2; D unresolved. Trimming pared 2 bases from V and 1 base from J, leaving 17 bases between. Per the germline V gene, CDR1 is KGHSH and CDR2 is LQKENI. This CDR3 spans 18 amino acids.

The chain recombines TRBV27 with TRBJ2-5; 12 bases agree with TRBD2. Trimming at V came to 4 bases and at J to 1 base, leaving 4 bases not matched to a gene. This CDR3 contains 16 residues. Per germline, CDR1 MNHEY and CDR2 SMNVEV (reference sequence). CDR3 nucleotides: TGTGCCAGCAGTTCACTAGCGGGGGGACCCCAAGAGACCCAGTACTTC. This encodes CASSSLAGGPQETQYF.

This chain links TRBV2 with TRBJ2-1; no clear D. The CDR3 is 13 amino acids. Germline V gives CDR1 SNHLY, CDR2 FYNNEI. V gave up 2 bases and J gave up 14 bases, with 16 bases separating them. CDR3 amino acids: CASSELGDQRKFF. CDR3 bases: TGTGCCAGCAGTGAACTTGGTGACCAGAGGAAGTTCTTC. Full variable domain (remainder filled in from reference TRBV2 and TRBJ2-1): EPEVTQTPSHQVTQMGQEVILRCVPISNHLYFYWYRQILGQKVEFLVSFYNNEISEKSEIFDDQFSVERPDGSNFTLKIRSTKLEDSAMYFCASSELGDQRKFFGPGTRLTVL.

This clone was seen a few times. This sequence joins TRBV7-2 and TRBJ2-2, with D unclear. This CDR3 has 15 amino acids. V was shortened by 0 bases and J by 4 bases, with 9 bases between the two germline ends. CDR1 and CDR2 from the germline V gene are SGHTA and FQGNSA. The CDR3 loop reads CASSLAPGSTGELFF. The CDR3 DNA follows: TGTGCCAGCAGCTTAGCTCCGGGTTCCACCGGGGAGCTGTTTTTT.

The V gene is TRBV15, the J gene TRBJ1-5; D is ambiguous. V lost 0 bases to trimming and J lost 0 bases, with 6 bases between them. The CDR3 has 15 residues. The germline gives CDR1 LNHNV, CDR2 YYDKDF (reference sequence). The CDR3: CATSRDHHSNQPQHF. As DNA, the CDR3 is TGTGCCACCAGCAGAGATCACCATAGCAATCAGCCCCAGCATTTT.

The chain has TRBV5-8 and TRBJ1-2; 7 nucleotides align to TRBD1. The CDR3 has 16 residues. The germline V gene has CDR1 SGHTS and CDR2 YDEGEE. J was trimmed by 6 bases and V by 4 bases; bases with no gene match: 15. Written as DNA, the CDR3 is TGTGCCAGCAGCCGGACAGGATGGGGGGGCCTTAATGGCTACACCTTC. Translation gives CASSRTGWGGLNGYTF.

The CDR3 sequence is CASSLADSGANVLTF. CDR3 nucleotides: TGTGCCAGCAGCTTGGCTGACTCTGGGGCCAACGTCCTGACTTTC. The rearrangement joins TRBV5-5 to TRBJ2-6; D remains unclear. The V end was cut by 0 bases, the J end by 0 bases, with 4 bases between. The CDR3 extends over 15 amino acids. Germline V lookup: CDR1 SGHKS, CDR2 YYEKEE (reference sequence).